Listed below are T cell receptor beta chains from one sample, sequenced in a study of blood T cells in healthy people across ages. Via MiXCR, TCRdb re-called the 5' RACE reads, giving one row per CDR3 protein. The sample lists more than 750,000 distinct CDR3 sequences; roughly 28% were seen once. These data were likewise used in another study, on T cells of mothers and their children.

Sequencing was done on a sample of blood. These TCRs come from a woman in her 40s in good health. Both conserved end residues are part of each CDR3. The order of the fields is D gene, clone size, CDR3 length, J gene, V gene, CDR3 protein, CDR3 DNA. A D gene is named only where the DNA matches it firmly. Clone size is stated in some rows and not others, as once, few, many or a class when expanded.

TRBD2	-	15	TRBJ2-1	TRBV7-2	CASSSYRGGRNEQFF	TGTGCCAGCAGCTCATATCGGGGGGGCAGGAATGAGCAGTTCTTC
-	-	15	TRBJ1-1	TRBV9	CASSPKRGWDTEAFF	TGTGCCAGCAGCCCCAAGAGAGGGTGGGACACTGAAGCTTTCTTT
-	-	13	TRBJ1-2	TRBV30	CACGGRYDYGYTF	TGTGCCTGTGGGGGACGTTACGACTATGGCTACACCTTC
TRBD1	-	14	TRBJ1-4	TRBV7-8	CASSARQGFEKLFF	TGTGCCAGCAGCGCAAGACAGGGGTTTGAAAAACTGTTTTTT
TRBD1	many	13	TRBJ1-5	TRBV12-3/TRBV12-4	CASRKQGRQPQHF	TGTGCCAGCAGGAAACAGGGGCGCCAGCCCCAGCATTTT
TRBD1	-	15	TRBJ1-2	TRBV12-3/TRBV12-4	CASSLLRQGDYGYTF	TGTGCCAGCAGTTTACTTAGACAGGGAGACTATGGCTACACCTTC
-	few	13	TRBJ1-5	TRBV27	CASSLMGGQPQHF	TGTGCCAGCAGTCTTATGGGGGGGCAGCCCCAGCATTTT
-	many	15	TRBJ2-3	TRBV20-1	CSAPPRDRYQDTQYF	TGCAGTGCTCCTCCCCGGGACCGCTATCAGGATACGCAGTATTTT
-	many	13	TRBJ1-2	TRBV10-3	CAISETDLSGYTF	TGTGCCATCAGTGAGACGGACCTTAGCGGCTACACCTTC
-	-	15	TRBJ1-3	TRBV7-2	CASSRGGHSGNTIYF	TGTGCCAGCAGCCGAGGGGGGCACTCTGGAAACACCATATATTTT
-	few	14	TRBJ2-5	TRBV7-2	CASSPRTGFGTQYF	TGTGCCAGCAGCCCCCGGACCGGTTTTGGGACCCAGTACTTC
-	many	14	TRBJ2-7	TRBV3-1	CASSPSSGTYEQYF	TGTGCCAGCAGCCCTTCTTCAGGGACCTACGAGCAGTACTTC
TRBD1	-	14	TRBJ2-5	TRBV28	CAGSQAGTGFRQYF	TGTGCCGGCAGTCAGGCCGGGACAGGGTTCAGGCAGTACTTC
-	many	15	TRBJ2-5	TRBV28	CASSPPAGSGETQYF	TGTGCCAGCAGCCCCCCGGCCGGGAGCGGAGAGACCCAGTACTTC
-	few	15	TRBJ1-1	TRBV5-1	CASSFTTGTNTEAFF	TGCGCCAGCAGCTTCACGACGGGGACGAACACTGAAGCTTTCTTT
TRBD2	few	14	TRBJ2-1	TRBV20-1	CSGERGDLYNEQFF	TGCAGTGGCGAGCGGGGGGACCTTTACAATGAGCAGTTCTTC
TRBD1	-	15	TRBJ2-5	TRBV5-3	CASRPGQGASETQYF	TGTGCCAGCCGCCCGGGACAGGGGGCTTCAGAGACCCAGTACTTC
-	-	15	TRBJ1-4	TRBV28	CAGSSPRGGNEKLFF	TGTGCCGGCAGTTCCCCAAGGGGGGGCAATGAAAAACTGTTTTTT
-	-	15	TRBJ1-1	TRBV29-1	CSVLFNGRENTEAFF	TGCAGCGTGCTATTCAATGGACGGGAGAACACTGAAGCTTTCTTT
TRBD1	-	16	TRBJ2-7	TRBV7-9	CASSSTSGQPSYEQYF	TGTGCCAGCAGCTCAACCTCGGGACAGCCATCCTACGAGCAGTACTTC
-	-	15	TRBJ1-1	TRBV24-1	CATSDPRTGDTEAFF	TGTGCCACCAGTGATCCAAGGACGGGGGACACTGAAGCTTTCTTT
TRBD2	few	17	TRBJ2-3	TRBV9	CASSVALAGVSTDTQYF	TGTGCCAGCAGCGTAGCACTAGCGGGGGTCAGCACAGATACGCAGTATTTT
-	-	15	TRBJ1-5	TRBV5-1	CASSSLGGADQPQHF	TGCGCCAGCAGTTCGCTCGGGGGCGCGGATCAGCCCCAGCATTTT
-	-	13	TRBJ2-3	TRBV20-1	CSARAQEGDTQYF	TGCAGTGCTAGAGCCCAGGAGGGGGATACGCAGTATTTT
-	few	14	TRBJ2-5	TRBV7-2	CASSRAGREETQYF	TGTGCCAGCAGCCGCGCTGGCAGGGAAGAGACCCAGTACTTC
-	-	17	TRBJ1-5	TRBV7-2	CASSLGGPGPSNQPQHF	TGTGCCAGCAGCTTAGGGGGTCCAGGCCCCAGCAATCAGCCCCAGCATTTT
-	-	15	TRBJ2-5	TRBV9	CASSPWGDQYNEQYF	TGTGCCAGCAGCCCCTGGGGGGACCAATATAATGAGCAGTACTTC
TRBD2	many	16	TRBJ2-3	TRBV3-1	CASSLLGLARGDTQYF	TGTGCCAGCAGCCTCCTCGGACTAGCTCGGGGAGATACGCAGTATTTT